The 13 T cell receptor beta chains in this list originate from one sample, sequenced in a study of blood T cell repertoires in COVID-19. Only in-frame clones appear in the TCRdb table, and some are missing; sequencing was by immunoSEQ multiplex PCR. The repertoire includes fewer than 300,000 clones, around nine tenths of them detected once, and 8.5% to 10% sits in the top ten. Sequencing used peripheral blood. These receptors were taken from a man aged 40-50 years who had recovered from COVID-19.

A single count supports this clone. The genes are TRBV5-1 and TRBJ2-3; D may be TRBD2 (6 bases). Trimming took 4 bases from V and 6 from J, leaving 15 bases between them. Germline V gives CDR1 SGHRS, CDR2 YFSETQ. The length of the CDR3 is 14 residues. The CDR3 coding sequence is TGCGCCAGCAGCCCCGGACTACCAGGGGATACGCAGTATTTT. This encodes CASSPGLPGDTQYF.

The chain couples TRBV7-6 to TRBJ1-2; 7 bases map to TRBD1. Germline V CDR1 and CDR2: SGHVS, FNYEAQ. The CDR3 loop spans 16 amino acids. The junction had 12 bases not matched to a gene; V was cut back by 1 base and J by 7 bases. The CDR3 DNA reads TGTGCCAGCAGCTTAGTGGCGGGACAGTCTGGACGTGGCTACACCTTC. This encodes CASSLVAGQSGRGYTF.

The chain combines TRBV7-9 with TRBJ2-7; TRBD2 might be the D (6 bases). The germline V gene has CDR1 SEHNR and CDR2 FQNEAQ (reference sequence). V was cut by 2 bases and J by 3 bases, with 11 bases left in between. The CDR3 consists of 14 residues. The CDR3 DNA follows: TGTGCCAGCAGCTTAAACCGGGAGTACTACGAGCAGTACTTC. It codes for CASSLNREYYEQYF.

The genes are TRBV6-2 or TRBV6-3 and TRBJ1-5; a possible D gene is TRBD1 (5 bases). Deletions cut 6 bases from V and 9 bases from J, with 21 bases between. In germline, CDR1 is MNHEY, CDR2 SVGEGT. This CDR3 contains 15 residues. CDR3 amino acids: CASSSFGGNGGPQHF. The CDR3 region has the DNA TGTGCCAGCAGCTCCTTCGGGGGTAATGGCGGGCCCCAGCATTTT.

The gene calls are TRBV3-1 (or the pseudogene TRBV3-2) and TRBJ1-2; D is unclear. V dropped 4 bases and J dropped 13 bases, with 19 bases sitting between them. The CDR3 is made up of 13 amino acids. CDR1 and CDR2 from the germline V gene are LGHDT and YNNKEL (reference sequence). CDR3 nucleotides: TGTGCCAGCAGCCCCCGCGGAGGTCTACGGTCCACCTTC. It specifies CASSPRGGLRSTF.

The chain carries TRBV13 and TRBJ1-6; 8 bases are a match to TRBD1. V lost 5 bases, J lost 7 bases, and 13 bases stayed unmatched. The germline gives CDR1 PRHDT, CDR2 FYEKMQ (reference sequence). The CDR3 is made up of 17 amino acids. This CDR3 is CASSAPRTGTTNSPLHF. The CDR3 nucleotides read TGTGCCAGCAGCGCCCCAAGGACAGGGACCACCAATTCACCCCTCCACTTT.

The V gene is TRBV20-1, the J gene TRBJ1-1, with a possible D match to TRBD1 (5 bases). Germline values: CDR1 DFQATT, CDR2 SNEGSKA (reference sequence). This CDR3 is 14 amino acids long. The V end was cut by 3 bases, the J end by 4 bases, with 15 bases between. As DNA, the CDR3 is TGCAGTGCTAGTGGGGCCTCGCCTTTCACTGAAGCTTTCTTT. It translates to CSASGASPFTEAFF.

V usage is TRBV9 and J usage is TRBJ2-2, with 8 bases matching TRBD2. Trimming cost V 1 base and J 1 base; bases outside gene matches: 6. Germline CDR1 reads SGDLS; CDR2 reads YYNGEE. This CDR3 has 17 residues. CDR3 protein: CASSVSSREVNTGELFF. In DNA, the CDR3 is TGTGCCAGCAGCGTAAGTTCGCGGGAGGTGAACACCGGGGAGCTGTTTTTT.

This clone showed up just a few times. The chain couples TRBV11-2 to TRBJ2-5; TRBD1 might be the D (5 bases). V gave up 6 bases and J gave up 3 bases, with 5 bases separating them. CDR1 and CDR2 (germline): SGHAT, FQNNGV. The CDR3 contains 11 residues. CDR3 DNA sequence: TGTGCCAGCAGGACAGAAGAGACCCAGTACTTC. Its protein product is CASRTEETQYF.

The sample holds one count of this clone. The chain combines TRBV9 with TRBJ1-4; 10 bases fit TRBD1. Per the germline V gene, CDR1 is SGDLS and CDR2 is YYNGEE. The CDR3 runs 19 residues. Trimming at V came to 0 bases and at J to 0 bases, leaving 8 bases not matched to a gene. DNA for the CDR3: TGTGCCAGCAGCGTAGGGGACAGGGGCCGGAGGGCAACTAATGAAAAACTGTTTTTT. Translation gives CASSVGDRGRRATNEKLFF.

The chain carries TRBV2 and TRBJ2-1; TRBD2 matches at 16 bases. Germline CDR1 SNHLY, CDR2 FYNNEI. The CDR3 is 13 residues long. The CDR3: CAGTSGGADEQFF. CDR3 nucleotide sequence: TGTGCAGGGACTAGCGGGGGGGCCGATGAGCAGTTCTTC.

V is TRBV29-1 and J is TRBJ1-1; 7 bases are a match to TRBD1. Trimming cost V 1 base and J 6 bases; bases outside gene matches: 5. The germline V gene encodes CDR1 SQVTM and CDR2 ANQGSEA. This CDR3 has 13 amino acids. Written as DNA, the CDR3 is TGCAGCGTTGAAGTCTTCCAGGGGGCTGAAGCTTTCTTT. Translation: CSVEVFQGAEAFF. Filled out from reference TRBV29-1 and TRBJ1-1, the complete variable domain reads SAVISQKPSRDICQRGTSLTIQCQVDSQVTMMFWYRQQPGQSLTLIATANQGSEATYESGFVIDKFPISRPNLTFSTLTVSNMSPEDSSIYLCSVEVFQGAEAFFGQGTRLTVV.

This clone was found once. The gene calls are TRBV19 and TRBJ1-2; 12 bases are shared with TRBD1. CDR1 LNHDA and CDR2 SQIVND come from the germline V gene (reference sequence). With V trimmed by 3 bases and J by 7 bases, 6 bases remained unmatched. The CDR3 contains 15 residues. The CDR3 loop reads CASSIRGQGALGYTF. The CDR3 coding sequence is TGTGCCAGTAGTATTCGGGGACAGGGGGCGCTTGGCTACACCTTC.